Given below is one TCR beta chain in context. Its target is unknown. V shed 4 bases, J shed 0 bases, and the junction held 9 bases outside the gene matches. Germline V lookup: CDR1 PRHDT, CDR2 FYEKMQ (reference sequence). The CDR3 loop spans 16 amino acids. The data stem from a study of cytomegalovirus exposure and HLA in healthy donors. General study findings and limits: A later look showed TCR association rates differing by HLA locus, highest for DRB1 and lowest for HLA-C. The majority of CMV-associated TCR beta chains were reported as apparently HLA-restricted in a later analysis. Generally TCR sequences proved uncommon, though certain public TCRs appeared in numerous donors.

60 Vbeta and 13 Jbeta primers were used in PCR. Assay: immunoSEQ multiplex PCR; the TCRdb copy retains only in-frame clones and omits some. The data hold about 110,000 clones, with 81% observed a single time. The sequenced sample consisted of PBMCs. The chain uses TRBV13 and TRBJ2-7; TRBD1 matches at 7 bases. This sequence originates from a woman under 40 in good health and CMV-seronegative. In DNA, the CDR3 is TGTGCCAGCAGCTCGCAGGGGACAGTTAGCTCCTACGAGCAGTACTTC. It codes for CASSSQGTVSSYEQYF.